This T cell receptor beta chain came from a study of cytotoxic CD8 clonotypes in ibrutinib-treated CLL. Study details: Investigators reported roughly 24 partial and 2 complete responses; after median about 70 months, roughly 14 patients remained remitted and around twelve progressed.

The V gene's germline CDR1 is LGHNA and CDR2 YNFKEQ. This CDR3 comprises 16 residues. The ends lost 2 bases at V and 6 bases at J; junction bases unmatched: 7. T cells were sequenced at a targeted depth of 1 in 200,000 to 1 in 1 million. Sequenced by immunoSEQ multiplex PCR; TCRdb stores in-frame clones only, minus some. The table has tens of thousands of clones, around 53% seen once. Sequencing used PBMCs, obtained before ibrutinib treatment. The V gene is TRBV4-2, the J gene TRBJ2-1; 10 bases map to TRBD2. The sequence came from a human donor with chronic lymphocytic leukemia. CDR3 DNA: TGTGCCAGCAGCCAACCTAGAGCGGGGGGGCCCAATGAGCAGTTCTTC. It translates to CASSQPRAGGPNEQFF.